This T cell receptor (beta chain) was recorded in a study of beta chain features in type 1 diabetes. From germline, CDR1 is SEHNR and CDR2 FQNEAQ (reference sequence). V lost 5 bases, J lost 5 bases, and 10 bases lay in between. This CDR3 contains 13 residues. The study reverse transcribed the entire isolated RNA, so it sequenced expressed TCRB transcripts. Clones were sequenced by immunoSEQ multiplex PCR, and TCRdb holds only the in-frame ones, with some missing. The sample carries about 140,000 clones, 6.9% recorded once. This clone was seen a few times. The receptor's source is a woman aged 25-40 years in good health. Sequencing was done on a sample of central memory CD4+ T cells from blood. The chain couples TRBV7-9 to TRBJ2-1, with a tentative D call TRBD2 (5 bases). This chain's CDR3 is CASSRGRNNEQFF. DNA for the CDR3: TGTGCCAGCAGCCGAGGGCGTAACAATGAGCAGTTCTTC.